What follows are 11 T cell receptor beta chains derived from one specimen sequenced in a study of T cells in Graves' hyperthyroidism and ophthalmopathy. TCR beta CDR3 region amplification was performed from RNA transcripts. HTBI primers were employed in a first-round RT-PCR of the TCR CDR3. TCRdb independently ran MiXCR on the multiplex PCR reads; one entry per CDR3 protein. The sample holds about 180,000 distinct CDR3 sequences, approximately 15% seen once. The specimen sequenced was blood. The origin of the receptors is a woman between 45 and 60 years old with Graves' hyperthyroidism.

This clonotype was counted at least ten times. CDR3 amino acids: CASSSYLQGRETQYF. The CDR3 DNA reads TGTGCCAGCAGCTCCTACCTACAGGGGAGGGAGACCCAGTACTTC. This chain links TRBV7-2 with TRBJ2-5; maybe TRBD1 (7 bases). Trimming removed 4 bases from V and 5 bases from J, with 17 bases in between. Germline V gene sequence: CDR1 SGHTA, CDR2 FQGNSA. This CDR3 has 15 residues.

This clonotype was seen ten or more times. The chain uses TRBV20-1 and TRBJ2-5; D is uncertain. Germline values: CDR1 DFQATT, CDR2 SNEGSKA (reference sequence). Trimming took 3 bases from V and 2 from J, leaving 7 bases between them. This CDR3 comprises 12 residues. The CDR3 DNA reads TGCAGTGCTAGTGTCCGACAAGAGACCCAGTACTTC. Its translation is CSASVRQETQYF.

This clonotype appeared many times. The chain has TRBV12-3 or TRBV12-4 and TRBJ1-5, with 9 bases fitting TRBD1. V shed 4 bases and J 5 bases; nucleotides not matched to a gene: 6. This CDR3 has 15 residues. CDR3 sequence: CASSSGQGFYQPQHF. The DNA for the CDR3 is TGTGCCAGCAGTTCGGGACAGGGTTTCTATCAGCCCCAGCATTTT.

This clonotype was seen more than once but under ten times. A much larger clonotype is one base distant, so this may be a read error. The CDR3 DNA reads as TGTGCCAGCAGTGCGGGGACAAGGGGTTATACTGAAGCTTTCTTT. The encoded protein is CASSAGTRGYTEAFF. This rearrangement joins TRBV6-4 to TRBJ1-1, with a tentative D call TRBD1 (6 bases). The CDR3 extends over 15 amino acids. V was trimmed by 4 bases and J by 5 bases, leaving 17 bases between them. CDR1 and CDR2 from the germline V gene are MRHNA and SNTAGT.

CDR3 in amino acids: CASSQDLGGLNTEAFF. The DNA of the CDR3 is TGCGCCAGCAGCCAAGATCTCGGGGGGCTGAACACTGAAGCTTTCTTT. The chain joins TRBV4-3 to TRBJ1-1; tentative D call: TRBD1 (6 bases). The CDR3 has 16 amino acids. V was clipped by 0 bases and J by 0 bases, with 11 bases between them. Germline V gene sequence: CDR1 LGHNA, CDR2 YSLEER.

The table lists this clonotype with many counts. J is TRBJ1-1 and V is TRBV6-4; perhaps TRBD1 as D (6 bases). The V end lost 0 bases, the J end lost 1 base, and 9 bases lay between the germline ends. There are 15 residues in the CDR3. Germline V gives CDR1 MRHNA, CDR2 SNTAGT. The CDR3 reads CASSDSQGKNTEAFF. CDR3 bases: TGTGCCAGCAGTGACTCCCAGGGGAAGAACACTGAAGCTTTCTTT.

Ten or more counts support this clonotype. The chain carries TRBV12-3 or TRBV12-4 and TRBJ2-3, with TRBD1 matching 8 bases. The CDR3 totals 16 residues. The J segment lost 1 base and the V segment lost 5 bases, leaving 8 bases of the junction unmatched. Here the CDR3 DNA reads TGTGCCAGCAGTCCCCTACAGGGGGTTGGCACAGATACGCAGTATTTT. This encodes CASSPLQGVGTDTQYF.

This clonotype was seen ten or more times. The chain recombines TRBV2 with TRBJ1-3; TRBD1 aligns across 7 bases. Trimming at V came to 7 bases and at J to 0 bases, leaving 6 bases not matched to a gene. Germline CDR1 reads SNHLY; CDR2 reads FYNNEI. CDR3 length equals 15 residues. The CDR3 bases are TGTGCCAGCAAAACAGGGGTTTCCTCTGGAAACACCATATATTTT. Translation gives CASKTGVSSGNTIYF.

This clonotype has at least ten counts. V and J are TRBV20-1 and TRBJ1-1; D might be TRBD1 (6 bases). CDR1 and CDR2 from the germline V gene are DFQATT and SNEGSKA (reference sequence). This CDR3 is 14 amino acids long. Trimming cost V 4 bases and J 4 bases, with 16 bases left between them. CDR3 loop: CSAIGAGAGTEAFF. The CDR3 DNA reads TGCAGTGCTATTGGGGCGGGGGCGGGCACTGAAGCTTTCTTT.

This clonotype showed up many times. J is TRBJ1-5 and V is TRBV2; D possibly corresponds to TRBD1 (5 bases). In germline, CDR1 is SNHLY, CDR2 FYNNEI. The CDR3 totals 15 residues. V shed 4 bases and J shed 5 bases, with 15 bases lying between them. CDR3 nucleotide sequence: TGTGCCAGCAGTGGGGGAGACAGCTCCGATCAGCCCCAGCATTTT. As protein: CASSGGDSSDQPQHF.

In this sample, this clonotype turned up a few times. The chain is built from TRBV20-1 and TRBJ2-7; 9 positions match TRBD2. The CDR3 totals 14 residues. The germline CDR1 and CDR2 sequences are DFQATT and SNEGSKA (reference sequence). Trimming took 3 bases from V and 3 from J; bases not matched to a gene: 6. DNA of the CDR3: TGCAGTGCTAGGGGGCTGACTAGCGGCTACGAGCAGTACTTC. This encodes CSARGLTSGYEQYF.